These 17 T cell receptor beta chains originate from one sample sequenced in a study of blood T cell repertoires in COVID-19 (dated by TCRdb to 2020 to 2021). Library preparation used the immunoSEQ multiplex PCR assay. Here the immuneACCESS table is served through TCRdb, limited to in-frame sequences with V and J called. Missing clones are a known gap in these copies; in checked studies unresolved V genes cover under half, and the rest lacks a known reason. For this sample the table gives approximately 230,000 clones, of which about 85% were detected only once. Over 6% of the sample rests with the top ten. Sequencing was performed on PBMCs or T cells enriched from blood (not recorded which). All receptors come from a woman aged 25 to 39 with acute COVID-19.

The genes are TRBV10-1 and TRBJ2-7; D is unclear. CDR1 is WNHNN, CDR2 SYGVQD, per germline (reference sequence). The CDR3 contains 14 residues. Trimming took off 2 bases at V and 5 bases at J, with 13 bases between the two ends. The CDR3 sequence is CASSELGSRNEQYF. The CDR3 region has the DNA TGCGCCAGCAGTGAGCTGGGCTCCCGGAACGAGCAGTACTTC.

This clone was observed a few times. CDR3: CASSLVSAGGTGELFF. The CDR3 bases are TGTGCCAGCAGCTTAGTTTCAGCGGGAGGTACCGGGGAGCTGTTTTTT. The chain links TRBV11-2 to TRBJ2-2; 9 nucleotides agree with TRBD2. This CDR3 contains 16 residues. Germline CDR1 and CDR2: SGHAT and FQNNGV. J gave up 5 bases and V 1 base, and 5 bases lay outside the gene matches.

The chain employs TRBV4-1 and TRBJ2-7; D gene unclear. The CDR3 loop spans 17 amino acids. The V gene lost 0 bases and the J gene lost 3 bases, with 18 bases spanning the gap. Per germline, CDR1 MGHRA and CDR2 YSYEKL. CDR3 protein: CASSQDTASAQDYEQYF. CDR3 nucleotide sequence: TGCGCCAGCAGCCAAGACACCGCGTCGGCTCAGGACTACGAGCAGTACTTC.

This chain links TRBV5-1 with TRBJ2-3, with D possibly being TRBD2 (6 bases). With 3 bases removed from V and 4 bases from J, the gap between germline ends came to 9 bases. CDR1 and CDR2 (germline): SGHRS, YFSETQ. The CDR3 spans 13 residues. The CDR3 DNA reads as TGCGCCAGCAGCTCGACTAGTGCAGATACGCAGTATTTT. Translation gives CASSSTSADTQYF.

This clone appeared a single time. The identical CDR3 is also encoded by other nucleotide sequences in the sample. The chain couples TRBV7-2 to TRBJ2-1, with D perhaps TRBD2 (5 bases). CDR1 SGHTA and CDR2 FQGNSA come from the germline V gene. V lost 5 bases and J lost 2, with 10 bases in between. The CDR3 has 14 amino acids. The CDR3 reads CASSPSGTYNEQFF. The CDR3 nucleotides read TGTGCCAGCAGCCCAAGCGGAACCTACAATGAGCAGTTCTTC. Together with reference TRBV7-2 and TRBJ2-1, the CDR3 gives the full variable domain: GAGVSQSPSNKVTEKGKDVELRCDPISGHTALYWYRQSLGQGLEFLIYFQGNSAPDKSGLPSDRFSAERTGGSVSTLTIQRTQQEDSAVYLCASSPSGTYNEQFFGPGTRLTVL.

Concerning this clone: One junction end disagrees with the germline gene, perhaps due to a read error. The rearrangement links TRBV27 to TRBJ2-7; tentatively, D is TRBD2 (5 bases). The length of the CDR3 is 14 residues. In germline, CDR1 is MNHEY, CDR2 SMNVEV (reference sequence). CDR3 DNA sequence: TGTGCCAGCAGCGGGGAGCGCCCCTCCCACGAGCAGTACTTC. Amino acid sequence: CASSGERPSHEQYF.

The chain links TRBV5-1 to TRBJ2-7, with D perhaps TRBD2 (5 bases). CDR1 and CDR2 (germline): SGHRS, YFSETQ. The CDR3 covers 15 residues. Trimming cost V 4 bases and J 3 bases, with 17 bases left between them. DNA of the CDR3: TGCGCCAGCAGCCCTAGGGTTGGCGGGTTCTACGAGCAGTACTTC. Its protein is CASSPRVGGFYEQYF.

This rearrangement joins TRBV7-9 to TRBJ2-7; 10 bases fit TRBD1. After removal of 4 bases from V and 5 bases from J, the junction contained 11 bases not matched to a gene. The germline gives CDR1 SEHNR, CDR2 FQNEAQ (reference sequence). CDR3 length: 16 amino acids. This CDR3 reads CASSSAVGQGGHEQYF. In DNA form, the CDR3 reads TGTGCCAGCAGCTCCGCCGTAGGACAGGGGGGACACGAGCAGTACTTC.

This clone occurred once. Here the CDR3 reads CASSYGPNSGNTIYF. As DNA, the CDR3 is TGTGCCAGCAGTTACGGGCCGAACTCTGGAAACACCATATATTTT. The chain combines TRBV6-6 with TRBJ1-3; no clear D gene. The germline gives CDR1 MNHNY, CDR2 SVGAGI (reference sequence). The CDR3 has 15 residues. The V and J ends lost 2 bases and 0 bases respectively, with 8 bases between them.

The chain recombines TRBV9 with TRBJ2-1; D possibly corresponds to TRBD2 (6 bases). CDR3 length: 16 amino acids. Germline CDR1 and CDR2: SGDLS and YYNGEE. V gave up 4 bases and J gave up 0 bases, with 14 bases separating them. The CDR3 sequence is CASSPPHGSSYNEQFF. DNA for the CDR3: TGTGCCAGCAGCCCCCCACACGGGAGCTCCTACAATGAGCAGTTCTTC.

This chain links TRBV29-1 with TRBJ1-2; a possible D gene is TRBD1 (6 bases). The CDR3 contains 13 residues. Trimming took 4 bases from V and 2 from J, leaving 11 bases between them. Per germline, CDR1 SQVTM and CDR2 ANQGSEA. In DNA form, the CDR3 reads TGCAGCGTTGCGGGCAGGGGAAACTATGGCTACACCTTC. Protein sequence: CSVAGRGNYGYTF.

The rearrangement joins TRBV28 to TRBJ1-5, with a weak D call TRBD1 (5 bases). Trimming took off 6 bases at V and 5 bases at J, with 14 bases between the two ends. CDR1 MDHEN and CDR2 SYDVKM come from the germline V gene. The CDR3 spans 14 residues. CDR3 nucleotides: TGTGCCAGCAGCCCCGACAGACCCGATCAGCCCCAGCATTTT. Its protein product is CASSPDRPDQPQHF. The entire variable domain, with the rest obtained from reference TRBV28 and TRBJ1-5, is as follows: DVKVTQSSRYLVKRTGEKVFLECVQDMDHENMFWYRQDPGLGLRLIYFSYDVKMKEKGDIPEGYSVSREKKERFSLILESASTNQTSMYLCASSPDRPDQPQHFGDGTRLSIL.

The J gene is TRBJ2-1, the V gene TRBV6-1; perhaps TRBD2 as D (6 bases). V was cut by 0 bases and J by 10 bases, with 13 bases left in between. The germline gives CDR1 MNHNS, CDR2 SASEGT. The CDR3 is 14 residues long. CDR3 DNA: TGTGCCAGCAGTGAAGCGCTCGGGGGAAGAGAGCAGTTCTTC. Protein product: CASSEALGGREQFF.

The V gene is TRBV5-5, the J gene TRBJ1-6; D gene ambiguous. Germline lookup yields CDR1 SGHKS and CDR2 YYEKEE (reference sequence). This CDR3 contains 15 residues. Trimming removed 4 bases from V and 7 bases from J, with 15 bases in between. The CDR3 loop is CASSPLPRQNSPLHF. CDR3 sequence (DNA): TGTGCCAGCAGCCCCCTGCCTAGGCAGAATTCACCCCTCCACTTT.

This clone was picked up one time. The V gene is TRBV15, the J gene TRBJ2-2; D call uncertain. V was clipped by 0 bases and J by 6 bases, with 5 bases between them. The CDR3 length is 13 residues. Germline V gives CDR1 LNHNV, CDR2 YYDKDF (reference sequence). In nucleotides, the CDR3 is TGTGCCACCAGCAGAGATCTGTCCGGGGAGCTGTTTTTT. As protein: CATSRDLSGELFF.

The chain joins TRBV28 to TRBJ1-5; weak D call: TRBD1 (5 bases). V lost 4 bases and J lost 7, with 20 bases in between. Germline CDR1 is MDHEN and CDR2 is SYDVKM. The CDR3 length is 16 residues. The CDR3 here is CASSSLWTGRGQPQHF. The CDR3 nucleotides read TGTGCCAGCAGTTCGCTTTGGACGGGCCGGGGGCAGCCCCAGCATTTT.

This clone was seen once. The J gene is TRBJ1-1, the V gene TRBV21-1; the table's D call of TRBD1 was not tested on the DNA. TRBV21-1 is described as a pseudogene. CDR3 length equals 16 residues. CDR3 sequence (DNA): TGTGCCAGAAGACAGGACAGGTCGATCCTATACACTGAAGCTTTCTTT. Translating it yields CARRQDRSILYTEAFF.